This T cell receptor (beta chain) was recovered during a study of HIV-infected patients and healthy controls. Whole-study findings and limits: HIV+ repertoires were severely depleted of MAIT alpha-chain CDR3s, unlike healthy controls.

500 ng RNA was reverse transcribed with alpha and beta constant-region primers. Using multiplexing indices, alpha and beta chain libraries were generated apart by chain-specific third strand synthesis. A 5' RACE adapter with a random hexamer and the SP2 primer site was joined to cDNA. After a brief PCR adding P5, P7 and a second index, approximately 23 amplification cycles followed. MiXCR was run by TCRdb on the 5' RACE reads, yielding one entry per CDR3 protein. The sample carries 9,500 or so distinct CDR3 sequences, about 5% recorded once. All unsorted peripheral T cells were captured because whole blood was used without fractionation. This clonotype was counted many times. Its antigen is still unknown. The sample consisted of blood, taken before antiretroviral therapy. This sequence was found in an adult with HIV infection.

The CDR3 DNA reads TGTGCCAGTAGTATTACTACGGGGAATGGCTACACCTTC. As protein: CASSITTGNGYTF. The chain is built from TRBV19 and TRBJ1-2; D not certain. Trimming pared 3 bases from V and 6 bases from J, leaving 11 bases between. The CDR3 has 13 amino acids. The germline gives CDR1 LNHDA, CDR2 SQIVND (reference sequence). The full variable domain, with the rest looked up from reference TRBV19 and TRBJ1-2, is DGGITQSPKYLFRKEGQNVTLSCEQNLNHDAMYWYRQDPGQGLRLIYYSQIVNDFQKGDIAEGYSVSREKKESFPLTVTSAQKNPTAFYLCASSITTGNGYTFGSGTRLTVV.